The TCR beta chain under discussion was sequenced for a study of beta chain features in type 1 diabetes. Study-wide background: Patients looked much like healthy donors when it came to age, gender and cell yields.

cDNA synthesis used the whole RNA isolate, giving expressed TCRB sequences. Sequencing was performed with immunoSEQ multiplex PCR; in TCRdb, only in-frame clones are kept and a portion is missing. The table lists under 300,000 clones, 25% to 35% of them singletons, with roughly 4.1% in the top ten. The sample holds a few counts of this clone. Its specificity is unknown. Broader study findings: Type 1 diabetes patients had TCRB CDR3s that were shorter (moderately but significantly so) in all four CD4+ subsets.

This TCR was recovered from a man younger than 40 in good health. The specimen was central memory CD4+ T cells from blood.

As DNA, the CDR3 is TGTGCCAGCAGTTCGGACAGCAATCAGCCCCAGCATTTT. Protein product: CASSSDSNQPQHF. The rearrangement joins TRBV28 to TRBJ1-5, with unresolved D. V shed 4 bases and J shed 1 base, with 5 bases lying between them. The CDR3 spans 13 residues. Germline V gene sequence: CDR1 MDHEN, CDR2 SYDVKM.